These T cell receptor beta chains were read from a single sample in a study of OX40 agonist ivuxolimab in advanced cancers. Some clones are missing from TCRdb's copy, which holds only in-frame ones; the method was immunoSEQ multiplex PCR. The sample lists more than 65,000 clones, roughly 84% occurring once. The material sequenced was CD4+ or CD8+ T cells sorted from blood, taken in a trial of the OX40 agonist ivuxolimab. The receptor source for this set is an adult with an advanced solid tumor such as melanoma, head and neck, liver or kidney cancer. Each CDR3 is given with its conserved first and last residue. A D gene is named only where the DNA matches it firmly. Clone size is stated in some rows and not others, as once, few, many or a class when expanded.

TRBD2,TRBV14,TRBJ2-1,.,CASSQDGGLAGVDEQFF,TGTGCCAGCAGCCAAGATGGAGGACTAGCGGGAGTGGATGAGCAGTTCTTC
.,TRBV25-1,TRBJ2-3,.,CASSPPGGRTDTQYF,TGTGCCAGCAGCCCCCCGGGGGGCCGCACAGATACGCAGTATTTT
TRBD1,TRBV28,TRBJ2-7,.,CASSFGDREVYEQYF,TGTGCCAGCAGTTTTGGCGACAGGGAAGTCTACGAGCAGTACTTC
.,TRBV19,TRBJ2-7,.,CASTPGGGRHEQYF,TGTGCCAGTACCCCAGGTGGAGGGCGGCACGAGCAGTACTTC
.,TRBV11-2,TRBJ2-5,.,CASSLAGGFQETQYF,TGTGCCAGCAGCTTAGCTGGGGGCTTCCAAGAGACCCAGTACTTC
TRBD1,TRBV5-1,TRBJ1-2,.,CASSFETGNGYTF,TGCGCCAGCAGCTTCGAGACAGGGAATGGCTACACCTTC
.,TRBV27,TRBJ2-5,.,CASSLSRGLQETQYF,TGTGCCAGCAGTTTATCTAGAGGACTACAAGAGACCCAGTACTTC
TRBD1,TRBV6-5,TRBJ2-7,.,CASTGGQGSYEQYF,TGTGCCAGCACCGGCGGACAGGGATCCTACGAGCAGTACTTC
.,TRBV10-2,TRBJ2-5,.,CASSESRAGETQYF,TGCGCCAGCAGTGAGTCGAGGGCGGGGGAGACCCAGTACTTC
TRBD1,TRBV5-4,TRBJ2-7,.,CASRWDTGGPSGSEYF,TGTGCCAGCAGATGGGATACAGGGGGCCCCTCAGGTTCGGAGTACTTC
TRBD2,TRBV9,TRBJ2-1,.,CASSVGLDAYNEQFF,TGTGCCAGCAGCGTCGGACTAGACGCCTACAATGAGCAGTTCTTC
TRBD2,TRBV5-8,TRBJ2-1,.,CASSLGASGGSYNEQFF,TGTGCCAGCAGCTTGGGGGCTAGCGGGGGTTCCTACAATGAGCAGTTCTTC
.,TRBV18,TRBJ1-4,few,CASSLGQNEKLFF,TGTGCCAGCTCGCTCGGACAGAATGAAAAACTGTTTTTT
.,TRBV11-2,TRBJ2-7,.,CASSLGTLSYEQYF,TGTGCCAGCAGCTTAGGTACCCTCTCCTACGAGCAGTACTTC
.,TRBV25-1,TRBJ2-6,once,CASSRQVHSGANVLTF,TGTGCCAGCAGTCGGCAGGTCCACTCTGGGGCCAACGTCCTGACTTTC
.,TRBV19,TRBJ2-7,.,CASSTSSHREQYF,TGTGCCAGTAGTACCTCCTCCCATCGGGAGCAGTACTTC
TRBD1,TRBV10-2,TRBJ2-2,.,CASKRTGAGELFF,TGCGCCAGCAAACGGACAGGGGCCGGGGAGCTGTTTTTT
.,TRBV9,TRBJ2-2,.,CASSPRGSGELFF,TGTGCCAGCAGCCCGAGGGGATCCGGGGAGCTGTTTTTT
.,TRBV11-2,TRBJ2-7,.,CASRGGSYEQYF,TGTGCCAGCAGGGGCGGCTCCTACGAGCAGTACTTC
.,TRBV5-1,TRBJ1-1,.,CASSTEAQVNTEAFF,TGCGCCAGCAGCACAGAAGCACAGGTGAACACTGAAGCTTTCTTT
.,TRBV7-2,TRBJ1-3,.,CASSLASFSGNTIYF,TGTGCCAGCAGCTTAGCCTCCTTCTCGGGAAACACCATATATTTT
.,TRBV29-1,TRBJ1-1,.,CSAAWGRGAFF,TGCAGCGCTGCCTGGGGCCGCGGAGCTTTCTTT
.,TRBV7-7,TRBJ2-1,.,CASSFSGGLRSYNEQFF,TGTGCTAGCAGCTTCTCAGGGGGACTTCGCTCCTACAATGAGCAGTTCTTC
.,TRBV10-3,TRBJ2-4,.,CAIREGGLSALQYF,TGTGCCATCAGGGAAGGGGGACTCTCAGCTCTTCAGTACTTC
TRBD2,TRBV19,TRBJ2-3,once,CASSIERGASTDTQYF,TGTGCCAGTAGTATAGAGCGGGGGGCTAGCACAGATACGCAGTATTTT
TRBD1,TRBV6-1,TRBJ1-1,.,CASSRGQGAVEAFF,TGTGCCAGCAGCCGCGGACAGGGGGCGGTTGAAGCTTTCTTT
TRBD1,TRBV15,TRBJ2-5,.,CATSRSYQGVGETQYF,TGTGCCACCAGCAGGTCATATCAGGGGGTGGGTGAGACCCAGTACTTC
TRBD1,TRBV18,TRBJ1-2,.,CASSPPWSGQGIYGYTF,TGTGCCAGCTCACCACCGTGGTCCGGACAGGGCATCTATGGCTACACCTTC
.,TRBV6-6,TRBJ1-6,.,CASSYAQGGGSPLHF,TGTGCCAGCAGTTACGCACAGGGCGGGGGTTCACCCCTCCACTTT
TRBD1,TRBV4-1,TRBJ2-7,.,CASSQDPGRGWDEQYF,TGCGCCAGCAGCCAAGATCCGGGCAGGGGGTGGGACGAGCAGTACTTC
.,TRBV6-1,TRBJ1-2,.,CASIVTARANYGYTF,TGTGCCAGCATTGTAACAGCAAGAGCTAACTATGGCTACACCTTC
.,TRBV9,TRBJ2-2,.,CASSVGEGWAGELFF,TGTGCCAGCAGCGTAGGCGAGGGATGGGCCGGGGAGCTGTTTTTT
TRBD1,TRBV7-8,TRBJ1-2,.,CASSWGTGRGIGYTF,TGTGCCAGCAGCTGGGGGACAGGCCGCGGAATAGGCTACACCTTC
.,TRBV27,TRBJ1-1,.,CASSLYGNTEAFF,TGTGCCAGCAGTTTATACGGGAACACTGAAGCTTTCTTT
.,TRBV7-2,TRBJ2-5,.,CASSLVAAVGETQYF,TGTGCCAGCAGCTTAGTCGCGGCGGTAGGGGAGACCCAGTACTTC
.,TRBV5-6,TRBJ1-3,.,CASSLMSSGNTIYF,TGTGCCAGCAGCTTGATGTCCTCTGGAAACACCATATATTTT
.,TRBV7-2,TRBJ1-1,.,CASSWGRVNTEAFF,TGTGCCAGCAGCTGGGGACGTGTGAACACTGAAGCTTTCTTT
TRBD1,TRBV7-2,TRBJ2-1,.,CASSLAGGARRSEQFF,TGTGCCAGCAGCTTAGCAGGGGGCGCTCGTAGGAGTGAGCAGTTCTTC
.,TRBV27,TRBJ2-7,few,CASSPKSYYEQYF,TGTGCCAGCAGTCCAAAGAGTTATTACGAGCAGTACTTC
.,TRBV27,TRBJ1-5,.,CASSLRVNQPQHF,TGTGCCAGCAGTTTAAGGGTTAATCAGCCCCAGCATTTT
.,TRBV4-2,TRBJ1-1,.,CASSGSPTEAFF,TGTGCCAGCAGCGGTAGCCCGACTGAAGCTTTCTTT
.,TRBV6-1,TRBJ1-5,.,CASSEAPRKPNQPQHF,TGTGCCAGCAGTGAAGCGCCGAGAAAGCCCAATCAGCCCCAGCATTTT
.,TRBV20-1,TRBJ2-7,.,CSASFGYEQYF,TGCAGTGCTAGCTTCGGGTACGAGCAGTACTTC
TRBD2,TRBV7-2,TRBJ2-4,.,CASSLDVSTSGGRKNIQYF,TGTGCCAGCAGCTTAGACGTCTCTACTAGCGGGGGACGAAAAAACATTCAGTACTTC
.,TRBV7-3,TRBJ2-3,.,CASSLGTDTQYF,TGTGCCAGCAGCTTGGGAACAGATACGCAGTATTTT
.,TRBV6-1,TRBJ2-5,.,CASTRNIGLQETQYF,TGTGCCAGCACCAGAAATATAGGTCTCCAAGAGACCCAGTACTTC
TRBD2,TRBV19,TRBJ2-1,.,CASSRGSSGANEQFF,TGTGCCAGTAGTCGGGGGTCTAGCGGGGCCAATGAGCAGTTCTTC
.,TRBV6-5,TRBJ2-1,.,CASSYEGGPSYNEQFF,TGTGCCAGCAGTTACGAGGGGGGCCCCTCCTACAATGAGCAGTTCTTC
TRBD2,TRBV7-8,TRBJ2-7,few,CASSLDLSVAGTYEQYF,TGTGCCAGCAGCTTAGATCTTTCGGTAGCGGGAACCTACGAGCAGTACTTC
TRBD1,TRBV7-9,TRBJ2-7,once,CASSPTWTGTRNEQYF,TGTGCCAGCAGCCCGACTTGGACAGGGACGAGGAACGAGCAGTACTTC
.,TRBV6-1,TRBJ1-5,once,CASSEREAQPQHF,TGTGCCAGCAGTGAACGTGAGGCTCAGCCCCAGCATTTT
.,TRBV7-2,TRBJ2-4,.,CASSLAELAKNIQYF,TGTGCCAGCAGCTTAGCGGAGCTAGCCAAAAACATTCAGTACTTC
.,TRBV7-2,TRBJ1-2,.,CASSLGNYGYTF,TGTGCCAGCAGCTTAGGGAACTATGGCTACACCTTC
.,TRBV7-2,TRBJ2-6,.,CASSSRSGANVLTF,TGTGCCAGCAGCTCCCGATCTGGGGCCAACGTCCTGACTTTC
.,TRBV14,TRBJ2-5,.,CASSQGYRHPYQETQYF,TGTGCCAGCAGCCAAGGATATAGGCACCCGTACCAAGAGACCCAGTACTTC
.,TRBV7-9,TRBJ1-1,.,CASSNVRGTEAFF,TGTGCCAGCAGCAACGTAAGGGGGACTGAAGCTTTCTTT
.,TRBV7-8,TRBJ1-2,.,CASSLLTAQGSYTF,TGTGCCAGCAGCTTATTAACGGCACAGGGAAGCTACACCTTC
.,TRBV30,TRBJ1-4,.,CAWSPLRSIATNEKLFF,TGTGCCTGGAGTCCCTTACGAAGTATTGCAACTAATGAAAAACTGTTTTTT
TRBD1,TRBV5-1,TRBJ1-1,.,CASSSSGGLGTEAFF,TGCGCCAGCAGCTCTTCAGGGGGCTTGGGCACTGAAGCTTTCTTT
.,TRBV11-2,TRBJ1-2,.,CASSSSRVWYGYTF,TGTGCCAGCAGCTCCAGCAGGGTCTGGTATGGCTACACCTTC